This TCR beta chain was sequenced for a study of cytomegalovirus exposure and HLA in healthy donors. Study at large: From 190 million or so T cells, an earlier analysis saw roughly 110 million unique TCR beta sequences. Overall study findings and caveats: Presence/absence analyses took donor sequencing depth as roughly uniform. 16,951 TCR beta sequences were associated with HLA alleles at 0.05 false discovery rate in a later analysis. Upon later analysis, HLA-associated TCR beta chains proved more clonally expanded than other, equally common chains.

The CDR3 loop spans 15 amino acids. Trimming took off 4 bases at V and 3 bases at J, with 14 bases between the two ends. Germline CDR1 reads SGHKS; CDR2 reads YYEKEE (reference sequence). PCR used 60 Vbeta primers and 13 Jbeta primers. Profiled with immunoSEQ multiplex PCR; TCRdb holds only in-frame clones, not every one. The sample yields 95,000 to 110,000 clones, more than 70% seen once. About this clone: Its antigen remains unknown.

The chain carries TRBV5-5 and TRBJ1-5; D gene unclear. Sequenced material: PBMCs. The sequence derives from a man between 18 and 35 years old in good health and CMV-seronegative. The CDR3: CASSQWEAANQPQHF. DNA for the CDR3: TGTGCCAGCAGCCAGTGGGAGGCGGCCAATCAGCCCCAGCATTTT.